The rows below give T cell receptor beta chains drawn from one sample of a study of long-term antiretroviral therapy in people with HIV. TCRdb's copy holds only in-frame clones and misses some; the assay was immunoSEQ multiplex PCR. This table holds 25,000 to 35,000 clones, 70% to 90% found once. This specimen was unsorted PBMCs, taken 0.8 years after starting antiretroviral therapy. The receptor set was obtained from a woman in her 30s with HIV. CDR3s include the opening cysteine and the closing phenylalanine or tryptophan. A D gene is named only where the DNA matches it firmly. Clone size is given for some rows only: seen once, a few or many times, or a class if the clone is expanded.

d_call: -
j_call: TRBJ1-1
clone_size: -
v_call: TRBV2
cdr3_aa: CASSGQINTEAFF
cdr3_nt: TGTGCCAGCAGTGGACAGATCAACACTGAAGCTTTCTTT

d_call: TRBD1
j_call: TRBJ2-3
clone_size: once
v_call: TRBV29-1
cdr3_aa: CSVAGGEGTDTQYF
cdr3_nt: TGCAGCGTTGCAGGGGGAGAGGGCACAGATACGCAGTATTTT

d_call: -
j_call: TRBJ1-1
clone_size: -
v_call: TRBV7-9
cdr3_aa: CASSLAQGNTEAFF
cdr3_nt: TGTGCCAGCAGCTTAGCCCAGGGTAACACTGAAGCTTTCTTT

d_call: -
j_call: TRBJ2-4
clone_size: -
v_call: TRBV6-6
cdr3_aa: CASVSQSAKNIQYF
cdr3_nt: TGTGCCAGCGTTTCTCAGAGTGCCAAAAACATTCAGTACTTC

d_call: TRBD1
j_call: TRBJ1-1
clone_size: -
v_call: TRBV5-1
cdr3_aa: CASSFTRQGAEAFF
cdr3_nt: TGCGCCAGCAGCTTTACCCGACAGGGAGCTGAAGCTTTCTTT

d_call: TRBD1
j_call: TRBJ2-3
clone_size: once
v_call: TRBV27
cdr3_aa: CASSPRQGRITDTQYF
cdr3_nt: TGTGCCAGCAGTCCGCGACAGGGGCGGATCACAGATACGCAGTATTTT

d_call: -
j_call: TRBJ1-1
clone_size: -
v_call: TRBV7-8
cdr3_aa: CASSSGGRTIPEAFF
cdr3_nt: TGTGCCAGCAGCTCCGGGGGTCGGACTATCCCTGAAGCTTTCTTT

d_call: -
j_call: TRBJ1-2
clone_size: -
v_call: TRBV30
cdr3_aa: CAWSTDNYGYTF
cdr3_nt: TGTGCCTGGAGTACAGATAACTATGGCTACACCTTC

d_call: TRBD1
j_call: TRBJ2-5
clone_size: -
v_call: TRBV6-1
cdr3_aa: CASSEDNRGQIPQETQYF
cdr3_nt: TGTGCCAGCAGTGAAGATAACAGGGGGCAAATTCCCCAAGAGACCCAGTACTTC

d_call: -
j_call: TRBJ1-2
clone_size: -
v_call: TRBV29-1
cdr3_aa: CSASTGLHGYTF
cdr3_nt: TGCAGCGCATCGACAGGACTACATGGCTACACCTTC

d_call: -
j_call: TRBJ2-1
clone_size: -
v_call: TRBV10-3
cdr3_aa: CAISERTVGNEQFF
cdr3_nt: TGTGCCATCAGTGAGAGGACAGTCGGCAATGAGCAGTTCTTC

d_call: TRBD1
j_call: TRBJ2-2
clone_size: once
v_call: TRBV27
cdr3_aa: CASSFGTGGPGGELFF
cdr3_nt: TGTGCCAGCAGTTTTGGGACAGGGGGGCCAGGCGGGGAGCTGTTTTTT

d_call: -
j_call: TRBJ1-2
clone_size: once
v_call: TRBV7-8
cdr3_aa: CASSPGVGGRGYTF
cdr3_nt: TGTGCCAGCAGCCCAGGGGTAGGGGGTCGGGGCTACACCTTC

d_call: TRBD1
j_call: TRBJ1-1
clone_size: -
v_call: TRBV6-5
cdr3_aa: CASSTGQGGTEAFF
cdr3_nt: TGTGCCAGCAGTACCGGACAGGGGGGTACTGAAGCTTTCTTT

d_call: -
j_call: TRBJ1-5
clone_size: -
v_call: TRBV7-2
cdr3_aa: CASSLAPSVSQPQHF
cdr3_nt: TGTGCCAGCAGCTTAGCGCCCAGTGTTAGTCAGCCCCAGCATTTT

d_call: -
j_call: TRBJ1-1
clone_size: -
v_call: TRBV7-9
cdr3_aa: CASSRQGNTEAFF
cdr3_nt: TGTGCCAGCAGCCGCCAGGGAAACACTGAAGCTTTCTTT

d_call: -
j_call: TRBJ1-2
clone_size: -
v_call: TRBV7-9
cdr3_aa: CASSFAGLRGGYTF
cdr3_nt: TGTGCCAGCAGCTTCGCCGGGTTGAGAGGGGGCTACACCTTC

d_call: -
j_call: TRBJ1-2
clone_size: -
v_call: TRBV15
cdr3_aa: CATSRDREGGYTF
cdr3_nt: TGTGCCACCAGCAGAGATCGGGAGGGTGGCTACACCTTC

d_call: TRBD2
j_call: TRBJ2-3
clone_size: -
v_call: TRBV5-1
cdr3_aa: CASSSATSGGIDTQYF
cdr3_nt: TGCGCCAGCAGCTCCGCGACTAGCGGGGGGATTGATACGCAGTATTTT

d_call: -
j_call: TRBJ1-2
clone_size: -
v_call: TRBV5-5
cdr3_aa: CASSFLNAAAGDGGYTF
cdr3_nt: TGTGCCAGCAGCTTTCTGAACGCCGCGGCGGGGGATGGTGGCTACACCTTC

d_call: -
j_call: TRBJ1-2
clone_size: -
v_call: TRBV7-9
cdr3_aa: CASSARTETYGYTF
cdr3_nt: TGTGCCAGCAGCGCCCGGACAGAAACTTATGGCTACACCTTC

d_call: -
j_call: TRBJ1-5
clone_size: -
v_call: TRBV7-9
cdr3_aa: CASSFNGGNQPQHF
cdr3_nt: TGTGCCAGCAGCTTCAACGGGGGCAATCAGCCCCAGCATTTT

d_call: TRBD1
j_call: TRBJ1-6
clone_size: few
v_call: TRBV2
cdr3_aa: CARTSSLTGGNSPLHF
cdr3_nt: TGTGCCAGGACTAGCAGTTTGACAGGGGGGAATTCACCCCTCCACTTT

d_call: -
j_call: TRBJ2-3
clone_size: -
v_call: TRBV9
cdr3_aa: CASSVVGGTDTQYF
cdr3_nt: TGTGCCAGCAGCGTAGTGGGAGGCACAGATACGCAGTATTTT

d_call: -
j_call: TRBJ1-6
clone_size: few
v_call: TRBV6-5
cdr3_aa: CASSAADRGNSPLHF
cdr3_nt: TGTGCCAGCAGCGCGGCGGACAGAGGAAATTCACCCCTCCACTTT

d_call: TRBD1
j_call: TRBJ2-1
clone_size: -
v_call: TRBV19
cdr3_aa: CASSNTGGNYNEQFF
cdr3_nt: TGTGCCAGTAGCAATACAGGGGGTAACTACAATGAGCAGTTCTTC

d_call: -
j_call: TRBJ1-1
clone_size: -
v_call: TRBV7-2
cdr3_aa: CASRKGIEAFF
cdr3_nt: TGTGCCAGCCGGAAGGGTATTGAAGCTTTCTTT

d_call: -
j_call: TRBJ1-5
clone_size: -
v_call: TRBV7-9
cdr3_aa: CASSWGSDQPQHF
cdr3_nt: TGTGCCAGCAGCTGGGGCAGCGATCAGCCCCAGCATTTT

d_call: -
j_call: TRBJ1-1
clone_size: -
v_call: TRBV2
cdr3_aa: CASKQSNTEAFF
cdr3_nt: TGTGCCAGCAAACAGTCGAACACTGAAGCTTTCTTT